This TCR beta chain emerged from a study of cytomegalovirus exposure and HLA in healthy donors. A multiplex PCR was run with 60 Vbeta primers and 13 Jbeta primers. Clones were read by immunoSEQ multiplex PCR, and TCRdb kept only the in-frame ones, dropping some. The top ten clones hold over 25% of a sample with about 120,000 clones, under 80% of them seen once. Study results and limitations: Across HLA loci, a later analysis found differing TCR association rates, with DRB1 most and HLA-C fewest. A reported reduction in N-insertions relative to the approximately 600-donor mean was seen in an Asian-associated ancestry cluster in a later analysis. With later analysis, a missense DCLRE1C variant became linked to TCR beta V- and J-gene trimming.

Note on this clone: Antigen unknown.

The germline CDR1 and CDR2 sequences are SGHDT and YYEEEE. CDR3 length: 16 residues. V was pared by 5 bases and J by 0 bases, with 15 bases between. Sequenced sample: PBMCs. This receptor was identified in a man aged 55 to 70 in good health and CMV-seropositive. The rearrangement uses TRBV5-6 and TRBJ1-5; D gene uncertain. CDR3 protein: CASRRRSTDSNQPQHF. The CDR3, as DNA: TGTGCCAGCAGACGTCGGTCCACCGATAGCAATCAGCCCCAGCATTTT. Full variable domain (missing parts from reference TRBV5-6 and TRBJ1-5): DAGVTQSPTHLIKTRGQQVTLRCSPKSGHDTVSWYQQALGQGPQFIFQYYEEEERQRGNFPDRFSGHQFPNYSSELNVNALLLGDSALYLCASRRRSTDSNQPQHFGDGTRLSIL.